Described below is a single T cell receptor (beta chain) sequence and its context. This CDR3 is built from 13 residues. The V and J ends lost 3 bases and 8 bases respectively, with 11 bases between them. Germline lookup yields CDR1 MGHDK and CDR2 SYGVNS. The source of the sample is a study of early T cells in non-severe SARS-CoV-2 infection. TCRdb used MiXCR to reprocess the 5' RACE reads, holding one entry per CDR3 protein. This sample has about 77,000 distinct CDR3 sequences, with less than 20% found just once. The V and J genes are TRBV25-1 and TRBJ1-3; maybe TRBD1 (6 bases). The TCR comes from an adult who was a healthcare worker with PCR-confirmed SARS-CoV-2 infection or an uninfected control (not recorded which). The sample comprised whole blood. CDR3 protein: CASSEGAPDTIYF. The CDR3 DNA reads as TGTGCCAGCAGTGAGGGGGCGCCGGACACCATATATTTT.